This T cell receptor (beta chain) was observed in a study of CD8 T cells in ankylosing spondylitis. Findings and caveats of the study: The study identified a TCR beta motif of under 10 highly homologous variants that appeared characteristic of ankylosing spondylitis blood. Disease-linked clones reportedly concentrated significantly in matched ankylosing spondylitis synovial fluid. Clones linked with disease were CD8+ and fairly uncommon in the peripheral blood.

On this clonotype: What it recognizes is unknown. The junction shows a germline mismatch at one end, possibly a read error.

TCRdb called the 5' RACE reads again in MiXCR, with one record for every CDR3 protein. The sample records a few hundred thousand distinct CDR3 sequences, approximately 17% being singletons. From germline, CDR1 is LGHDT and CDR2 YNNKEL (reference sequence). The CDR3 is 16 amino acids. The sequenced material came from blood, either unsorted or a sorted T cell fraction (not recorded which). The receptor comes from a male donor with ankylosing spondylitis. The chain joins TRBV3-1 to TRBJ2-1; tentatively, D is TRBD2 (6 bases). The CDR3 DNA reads TGTGCCAGCTGCCAAGGTGGAGGGCTAGCCTACAATGAGCAGTTCTTC. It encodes CASCQGGGLAYNEQFF.